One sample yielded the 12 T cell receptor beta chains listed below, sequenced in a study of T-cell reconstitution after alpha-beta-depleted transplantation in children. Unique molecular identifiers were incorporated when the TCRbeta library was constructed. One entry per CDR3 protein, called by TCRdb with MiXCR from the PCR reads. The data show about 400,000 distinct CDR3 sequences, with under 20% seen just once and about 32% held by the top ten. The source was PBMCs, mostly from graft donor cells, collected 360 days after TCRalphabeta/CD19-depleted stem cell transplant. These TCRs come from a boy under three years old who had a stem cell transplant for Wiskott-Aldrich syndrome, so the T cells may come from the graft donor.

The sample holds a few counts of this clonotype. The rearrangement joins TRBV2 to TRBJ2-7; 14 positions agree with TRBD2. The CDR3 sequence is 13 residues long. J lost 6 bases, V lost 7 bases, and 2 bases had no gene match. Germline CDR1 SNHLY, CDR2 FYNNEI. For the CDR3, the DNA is TGTGCCAGCAATGGACTAGCGGGGGGCGAGCAGTACTTC. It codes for CASNGLAGGEQYF.

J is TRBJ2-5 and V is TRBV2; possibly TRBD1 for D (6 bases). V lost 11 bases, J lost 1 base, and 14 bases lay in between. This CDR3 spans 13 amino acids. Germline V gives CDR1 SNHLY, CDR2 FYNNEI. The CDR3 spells CAVSRGFQETQYF. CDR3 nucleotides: TGTGCCGTCTCCAGGGGTTTCCAAGAGACCCAGTACTTC.

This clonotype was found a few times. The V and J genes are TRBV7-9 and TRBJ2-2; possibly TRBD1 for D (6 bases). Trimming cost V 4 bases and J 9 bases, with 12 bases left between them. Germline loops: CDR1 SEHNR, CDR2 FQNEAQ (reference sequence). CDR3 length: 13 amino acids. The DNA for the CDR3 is TGTGCCAGCAGCTCCTACAGGGCCTGGGAGCTGTTTTTT. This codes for CASSSYRAWELFF.

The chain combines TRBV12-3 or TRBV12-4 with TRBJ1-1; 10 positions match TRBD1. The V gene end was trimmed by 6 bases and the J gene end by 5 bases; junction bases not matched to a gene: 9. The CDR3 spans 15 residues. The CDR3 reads CASRSGQGIGTEAFF. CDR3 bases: TGTGCCAGCAGATCGGGACAGGGGATAGGTACTGAAGCTTTCTTT.

The chain's CDR3 is CSVTRGYETQYF. The CDR3 nucleotides read TGCAGCGTTACCAGGGGGTACGAGACCCAGTACTTC. The V and J genes are TRBV29-1 and TRBJ2-5, with TRBD1 identical over 7 bases. Losses at the gene ends were 5 bases for V and 5 bases for J; bases not matched to a gene: 5. Germline V gives CDR1 SQVTM, CDR2 ANQGSEA. This CDR3 has 12 amino acids.

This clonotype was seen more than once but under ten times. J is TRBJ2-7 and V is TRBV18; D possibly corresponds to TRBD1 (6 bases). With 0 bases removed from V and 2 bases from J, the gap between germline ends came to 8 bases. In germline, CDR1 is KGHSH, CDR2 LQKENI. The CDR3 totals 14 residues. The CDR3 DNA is TGTGCCAGCTCACCACCGTCAGGGGCCTACGAGCAGTACTTC. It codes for CASSPPSGAYEQYF.

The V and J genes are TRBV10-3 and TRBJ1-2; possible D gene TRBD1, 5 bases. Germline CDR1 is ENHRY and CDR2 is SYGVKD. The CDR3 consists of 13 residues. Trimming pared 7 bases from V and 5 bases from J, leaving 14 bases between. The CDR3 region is CAITGQIGYGYTF. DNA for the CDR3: TGTGCCATCACAGGACAAATCGGGTATGGCTACACCTTC.

CDR3 region: CASMSGPYEQYF. In DNA form, the CDR3 reads TGTGCCAGCATGAGCGGCCCCTACGAGCAGTACTTC. The rearrangement links TRBV6-2 or TRBV6-3 to TRBJ2-7; a weak D match, TRBD2 (5 bases). Trimming removed 7 bases from V and 2 bases from J, with 9 bases in between. Germline V lookup: CDR1 MNHEY, CDR2 SVGEGT. This CDR3 is 12 amino acids long.

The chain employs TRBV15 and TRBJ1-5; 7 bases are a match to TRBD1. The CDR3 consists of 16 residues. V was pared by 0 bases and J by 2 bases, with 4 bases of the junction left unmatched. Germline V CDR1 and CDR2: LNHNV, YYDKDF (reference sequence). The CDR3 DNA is TGTGCCACCAGCAGAGATAGGGGGCCGGGCAATCAGCCCCAGCATTTT. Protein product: CATSRDRGPGNQPQHF.

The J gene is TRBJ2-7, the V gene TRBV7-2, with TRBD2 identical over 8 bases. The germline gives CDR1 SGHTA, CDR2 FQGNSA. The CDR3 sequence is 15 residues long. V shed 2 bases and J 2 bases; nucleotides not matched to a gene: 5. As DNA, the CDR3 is TGTGCCAGCAGCTTAAGTCTAGCGGGTCCCTACGAGCAGTACTTC. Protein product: CASSLSLAGPYEQYF.

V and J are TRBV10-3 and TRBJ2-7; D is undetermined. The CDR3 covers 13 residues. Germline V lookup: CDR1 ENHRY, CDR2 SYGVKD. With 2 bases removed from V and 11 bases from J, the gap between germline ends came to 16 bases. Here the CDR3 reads CAISETYFEREYF. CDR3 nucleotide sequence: TGTGCCATCAGTGAGACCTACTTTGAGCGCGAGTACTTC.

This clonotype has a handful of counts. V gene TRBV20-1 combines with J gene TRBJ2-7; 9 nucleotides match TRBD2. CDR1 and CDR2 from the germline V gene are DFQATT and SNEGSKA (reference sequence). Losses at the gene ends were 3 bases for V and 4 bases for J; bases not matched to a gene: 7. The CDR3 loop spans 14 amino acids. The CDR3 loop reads CSASARLAEYEQYF. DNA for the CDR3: TGCAGTGCTAGTGCGAGACTAGCGGAATACGAGCAGTACTTC.